This T cell receptor beta chain was found in a study of control samples from healthy donors and cancer patients. Produced via immunoSEQ multiplex PCR; TCRdb's table is partial and in-frame only. The table has some 190,000 clones, about 90% seen once. The TCR was taken from a man aged 25-40 years in good health. The sequencing sample was made of blood.

DNA of the CDR3: TGTGCCAGCTCACCCGGACGGGCGAACACTGAAGCTTTCTTT. Amino acid sequence: CASSPGRANTEAFF. This rearrangement joins TRBV18 to TRBJ1-1; D remains unclear. The germline V gene has CDR1 KGHSH and CDR2 LQKENI. Trimming shortened V by 3 bases and J by 1 base, and 9 bases separated the two germline ends. This CDR3 is built from 14 residues.